This T cell receptor (beta chain) appears in the sequencing data of a study of T cell responses to AZD1222 COVID-19 vaccine. Only in-frame clones appear in the TCRdb table, and some are missing; sequencing was by immunoSEQ multiplex PCR. The sample lists over 55,000 clones; 83% were seen once. Overall study results and limits: Seropositive status at baseline applied to only six AZD1222 recipients.

To note about this clone: Its antigen is still unknown.

The specimen was peripheral blood, collected 28 days after the second AZD1222 dose. The source of this sequence is an adult who received the AZD1222 COVID-19 vaccine.

The chain's CDR3 is CASSLGGYDTDTQYF. CDR3 bases: TGTGCCAGCAGCCTCGGGGGATATGACACAGATACGCAGTATTTT. The chain employs TRBV7-6 and TRBJ2-3; a possible D gene is TRBD2 (6 bases). The CDR3 runs to 15 residues. The V end lost 5 bases, the J end lost 2 bases, and 14 bases lay between the germline ends. Germline V lookup: CDR1 SGHVS, CDR2 FNYEAQ.